These 26 T cell receptor beta chains came from one sample sequenced in a study of T cells in Graves' hyperthyroidism and ophthalmopathy. There were TCR beta CDR3 regions amplified from RNA transcripts. The HTBI set primed first-round TCR CDR3 RT-PCR. Via MiXCR, TCRdb re-called the multiplex PCR reads, giving one row per CDR3 protein. The sample includes 300,000 to 450,000 distinct CDR3 sequences, about 15% seen only once; the top ten take about 30%. What was sequenced was blood. The source of these receptors is a woman aged 25 to 39 with Graves' hyperthyroidism.

CDR3 residues: CASSHRTGTSNQPQHF. As DNA, the CDR3 is TGTGCCAGCAGTCATAGGACAGGTACAAGCAATCAGCCCCAGCATTTT. The chain is built from TRBV2 and TRBJ1-5, with 7 bases that match TRBD1. V was clipped by 5 bases and J by 1 base; unmatched bases: 8. Germline V gene sequence: CDR1 SNHLY, CDR2 FYNNEI. The CDR3 loop spans 16 amino acids.

This clonotype occurred many times. This chain connects TRBV7-8 to TRBJ2-7, with 7 bases that match TRBD1. The CDR3 is 16 amino acids. Per germline, CDR1 SGHVS and CDR2 FQNEAQ. The V and J ends lost 1 base and 3 bases, in that order; junction bases with no gene match: 9. Here the CDR3 DNA reads TGTGCCAGCAGCTTAGTAGTGAGGACAGGAGACTACGAGCAGTACTTC. Translation: CASSLVVRTGDYEQYF. Together with reference TRBV7-8 and TRBJ2-7, the CDR3 gives the full variable domain: GAGVSQSPRYKVAKRGQDVALRCDPISGHVSLFWYQQALGQGPEFLTYFQNEAQLDKSGLPSDRFFAERPEGSVSTLKIQRTQQEDSAVYLCASSLVVRTGDYEQYFGPGTRLTVT.

The sample holds many counts of this clonotype. V usage is TRBV3-1 and J usage is TRBJ1-1; 8 bases align to TRBD1. V shed 3 bases and J 10 bases; nucleotides not matched to a gene: 7. The CDR3 is made up of 13 amino acids. From germline, CDR1 is LGHDT and CDR2 YNNKEL (reference sequence). CDR3 residues: CASSHAEQGGAFF. The CDR3 DNA reads TGTGCCAGCAGCCACGCTGAACAGGGGGGAGCTTTCTTT.

CDR3 residues: CASSYVGQGKGQPQHF. As DNA, the CDR3 is TGTGCCAGCAGTTACGTGGGACAGGGGAAAGGTCAGCCCCAGCATTTT. The rearrangement links TRBV6-6 to TRBJ1-5, with 10 bases fitting TRBD1. Trimming at V came to 2 bases and at J to 6 bases, leaving 7 bases not matched to a gene. The CDR3 is made up of 16 amino acids. From germline, CDR1 is MNHNY and CDR2 SVGAGI (reference sequence).

In its sample, this clonotype was seen once. Being one base from a much bigger clone, this may be a read error. The chain joins TRBV12-3 or TRBV12-4 to TRBJ1-3; 8 nucleotides line up with TRBD1. The CDR3 loop spans 16 amino acids. J lost 0 bases, V lost 7 bases, and 8 bases had no gene match. The CDR3 here is CASNPDRVLSGNTIYF. The DNA of the CDR3 is TGTGCCAGCAACCCGGACAGGGTCCTCTCTGGAAACACCATATATTTT.

This clonotype was recorded many times. The chain uses TRBV12-3 or TRBV12-4 and TRBJ1-3; 7 bases match TRBD1. J gave up 0 bases and V 5 bases, and 13 bases lay outside the gene matches. This CDR3 contains 18 residues. The CDR3 sequence: CASSPRGGELSSGNTIYF. CDR3 DNA: TGTGCCAGCAGTCCCCGAGGGGGCGAACTAAGCTCTGGAAACACCATATATTTT.

This clonotype was seen only a few times. This chain links TRBV5-1 with TRBJ1-1; D is undetermined. This CDR3 spans 13 amino acids. Germline CDR1 is SGHRS and CDR2 is YFSETQ. Trimming removed 7 bases at V and 0 bases at J, with 10 bases between. The CDR3 bases are TGCGCCAGCTCAGATGGCCTGAACACTGAAGCTTTCTTT. Translated: CASSDGLNTEAFF.

This clonotype was recorded at least ten times. V is TRBV7-2 and J is TRBJ1-5, with D possibly matching TRBD1 (5 bases). Looked up from germline, CDR1 is SGHTA and CDR2 is FQGNSA. Between the trimmed V and J ends, which lost 4 bases and 7 bases, there was a span of 14 bases. This CDR3 is 14 amino acids long. CDR3 nucleotides: TGTGCCAGCAGCTCAGACAGTTCGTCCCAGCCCCAGCATTTT. This encodes CASSSDSSSQPQHF.

This clonotype came up many times. This CDR3 reads CATSASGRGNTDTQYF. The CDR3 nucleotides are TGTGCCACCAGCGCTAGCGGGAGAGGGAACACAGATACGCAGTATTTT. The chain couples TRBV24-1 to TRBJ2-3, with TRBD2 identical over 10 bases. The CDR3 length is 16 residues. The germline V gene encodes CDR1 KGHDR and CDR2 SFDVKD. Trimming at V came to 7 bases and at J to 2 bases, leaving 8 bases not matched to a gene.

This clonotype was picked up many times. The chain uses TRBV7-9 and TRBJ2-3; 7 nucleotides line up with TRBD1. CDR1 SEHNR and CDR2 FQNEAQ come from the germline V gene (reference sequence). V gave up 5 bases and J gave up 1 base; unmatched junction bases: 6. CDR3 length: 15 residues. The DNA for the CDR3 is TGTGCCAGCAGCCGCCGGGACAGCCGCACAGATACGCAGTATTTT. This sequence encodes CASSRRDSRTDTQYF.

This clonotype was recorded many times. The rearrangement joins TRBV3-1 to TRBJ2-7; TRBD1 agrees at 7 bases. CDR1 and CDR2 (germline): LGHDT, YNNKEL (reference sequence). The CDR3 extends over 15 amino acids. The ends lost 0 bases at V and 0 bases at J; junction bases unmatched: 2. The CDR3 is CASSQDRDSSYEQYF. In nucleotides, the CDR3 is TGTGCCAGCAGCCAAGATCGGGACAGCTCCTACGAGCAGTACTTC.

With respect to this clonotype: This clone may be a read error of a much larger clone one base away. The V and J genes are TRBV11-2 and TRBJ2-6; the match to TRBD1 covers 8 bases. This CDR3 comprises 17 residues. Germline loops: CDR1 SGHAT, CDR2 FQNNGV. The junction had 9 bases not matched to a gene; V was cut back by 7 bases and J by 1 base. The CDR3 reads CASNLTGARSGANVLTF. Written as DNA, the CDR3 is TGTGCCAGCAACTTGACAGGGGCGCGTTCTGGGGCCAACGTCCTGACTTTC.

Details on this clonotype: A much larger clone lies one base from this, so it may be a read error. The V and J genes are TRBV30 and TRBJ2-2; possibly TRBD2 for D (6 bases). The CDR3 consists of 12 residues. CDR1 GTSNPN and CDR2 SVGIG come from the germline V gene (reference sequence). CDR3 amino acids: CAWSQGTGGLFF. The CDR3 DNA reads TGTGCCTGGAGTCAGGGAACCGGGGGGCTGTTTTTT. The variable domain in full, with the rest retrieved from reference TRBV30 and TRBJ2-2, is SQTIHQWPATLVQPVGSPLSLECTVEGTSNPNLYWYRQAAGRGLQLLFYSVGIGQISSEVPQNLSASRPQDRQFILSSKKLLLSDSGFYLCAWSQGTGGLFFGEGSRLTVL.

V is TRBV10-3 and J is TRBJ1-1; 8 nucleotides match TRBD1. The CDR3 covers 18 residues. Looked up from germline, CDR1 is ENHRY and CDR2 is SYGVKD. With V trimmed by 3 bases and J by 0 bases, 12 bases remained unmatched. The CDR3 loop reads CAISDPLSGGALNTEAFF. Here the CDR3 DNA reads TGTGCCATCAGTGACCCGTTGTCAGGGGGCGCCTTGAACACTGAAGCTTTCTTT.

The CDR3 here is CASSDGGGPGEQYF. The DNA for the CDR3 is TGTGCCAGCAGTGATGGGGGAGGGCCGGGCGAGCAGTACTTC. This chain links TRBV6-1 with TRBJ2-7; 7 nucleotides line up with TRBD2. Germline CDR1 MNHNS, CDR2 SASEGT. The CDR3 runs to 14 residues. Losses at the gene ends were 3 bases for V and 6 bases for J; bases not matched to a gene: 8.

On this clonotype itself: A much larger clone lies a single base off, so this may be a read error. The CDR3 nucleotides are TGCAGCGTTGAAGAAGGAGGAGCGGAGGGATCCACATATACGCAGTATTTT. It codes for CSVEEGGAEGSTYTQYF. The genes are TRBV29-1 and TRBJ2-3; D is possibly TRBD2 (6 bases). This CDR3 has 17 amino acids. The germline V gene encodes CDR1 SQVTM and CDR2 ANQGSEA.

There are many counts of this clonotype. CDR3 residues: CSAREARGSTEAFF. Written as DNA, the CDR3 is TGCAGTGCTAGAGAAGCCCGCGGGAGCACTGAAGCTTTCTTT. The rearrangement uses TRBV20-1 and TRBJ1-1; no definite D call. Trimming removed 0 bases from V and 4 bases from J, with 12 bases in between. The CDR3 extends over 14 amino acids. CDR1 is DFQATT, CDR2 SNEGSKA, per germline (reference sequence).

This chain joins TRBV12-5 and TRBJ2-3; 9 bases map to TRBD1. The trim removed 2 bases at V and 2 bases at J, leaving 5 bases unmatched. CDR1 LGHNT and CDR2 FRNRAP come from the germline V gene. The CDR3 consists of 16 residues. In nucleotides, the CDR3 is TGTGCTAGTGGTTTGTATACAGGGGGCGTCACAGATACGCAGTATTTT. Its protein product is CASGLYTGGVTDTQYF.

This clonotype was seen more than once but under ten times. Here the CDR3 DNA reads TGTGCCAGCACCCAGGGTGGGGGAGGTGAGCAGTTCTTC. This encodes CASTQGGGGEQFF. The chain uses TRBV9 and TRBJ2-1, with TRBD2 as a possible D gene (6 bases). Trimming stripped 6 bases from V and 9 bases from J, with 16 bases between. Germline V gene sequence: CDR1 SGDLS, CDR2 YYNGEE. The CDR3 extends over 13 amino acids. Together with reference TRBV9 and TRBJ2-1, the CDR3 gives the full variable domain: DSGVTQTPKHLITATGQRVTLRCSPRSGDLSVYWYQQSLDQGLQFLIQYYNGEERAKGNILERFSAQQFPDLHSELNLSSLELGDSALYFCASTQGGGGEQFFGPGTRLTVL.

This clonotype was recorded at least ten times. The V gene is TRBV7-3, the J gene TRBJ2-5; 8 bases match TRBD2. Germline V gene sequence: CDR1 SGHTA, CDR2 FQGTGA. Trimming took 1 base from V and 2 from J; bases not matched to a gene: 3. This CDR3 has 15 amino acids. The CDR3 DNA is TGTGCCAGCAGCTTAATGGCTAGCGGGCAAGAGACCCAGTACTTC. It specifies CASSLMASGQETQYF.

In its sample, this clonotype was seen many times. The chain has TRBV24-1 and TRBJ1-3; perhaps TRBD1 as D (5 bases). Germline CDR1 reads KGHDR; CDR2 reads SFDVKD. V was cut by 4 bases and J by 0 bases, with 18 bases left in between. The CDR3 loop spans 18 amino acids. The CDR3 loop reads CATSDPRGAGDSGNTIYF. The CDR3 DNA reads TGTGCCACCAGTGACCCACGGGGCGCTGGAGACTCTGGAAACACCATATATTTT.

This clonotype was counted at least ten times. The chain couples TRBV18 to TRBJ1-2; a possible D gene is TRBD1 (6 bases). V dropped 6 bases and J dropped 4 bases, with 12 bases sitting between them. The CDR3 is 13 amino acids. Germline lookup yields CDR1 KGHSH and CDR2 LQKENI. The DNA of the CDR3 is TGTGCCAGCTCCACCGACAGGATCTATGGCTACACCTTC. Residues: CASSTDRIYGYTF.

This clonotype was counted ten times or more. The chain is built from TRBV19 and TRBJ1-1; tentatively, D is TRBD1 (5 bases). Deletions cut 3 bases from V and 3 bases from J, with 17 bases between. This CDR3 spans 16 amino acids. Germline V gives CDR1 LNHDA, CDR2 SQIVND (reference sequence). The CDR3 protein is CASSIPREGADTEAFF. The CDR3 DNA reads as TGTGCCAGTAGTATCCCCCGCGAAGGGGCGGACACTGAAGCTTTCTTT.

The rearrangement uses TRBV28 and TRBJ1-5; no reliable D call. Trimming removed 2 bases from V and 3 bases from J, with 14 bases in between. CDR3 length: 16 residues. CDR1 and CDR2 (germline): MDHEN, SYDVKM. The CDR3 loop is CASSLLESLPNQPQHF. The CDR3 region has the DNA TGTGCCAGCAGTTTACTGGAAAGCCTTCCCAATCAGCCCCAGCATTTT.

This clonotype occurred a few times. At one boundary the junction diverges from the germline segment, which might be a read error. This rearrangement joins TRBV11-2 to TRBJ2-1; TRBD2 agrees at 12 bases. Germline CDR1 and CDR2: SGHAT and FQNNGV. This CDR3 contains 16 residues. CDR3 in DNA: TGTGCCAGCAGCATAGAACCGGGACTAGCGGGCAATGAGCAGTTCTTC. Translated: CASSIEPGLAGNEQFF.

This clonotype came up a few times. V is TRBV29-1 and J is TRBJ2-5, with 9 bases lining up with TRBD2. Germline values: CDR1 SQVTM, CDR2 ANQGSEA. The CDR3 runs 13 residues. J was trimmed by 1 base and V by 4 bases; bases with no gene match: 1. This CDR3 reads CSVGRGGQETQYF. DNA of the CDR3: TGCAGCGTTGGGCGGGGGGGCCAAGAGACCCAGTACTTC.